The 24 T cell receptor beta chains presented below share a single source sample, sequenced in a study of blood T cell repertoires in COVID-19. Sequencing used immunoSEQ multiplex PCR; TCRdb keeps in-frame clones, though not all of them. Here the sample spans tens of thousands of clones, 88% being singletons. Sequencing was done on a sample of peripheral blood. All receptors come from a human donor in a cohort sampled during active COVID-19.

The chain recombines TRBV27 with TRBJ2-7; TRBD2 aligns across 11 bases. Trimming at V came to 7 bases and at J to 6 bases, leaving 5 bases not matched to a gene. The germline CDR1 and CDR2 sequences are MNHEY and SMNVEV (reference sequence). The CDR3 covers 13 residues. As DNA, the CDR3 is TGTGCCAGCAAGCTAGCGGGAGGACGCGAGCAGTACTTC. Protein sequence: CASKLAGGREQYF.

The chain carries TRBV24-1 and TRBJ2-5; D is possibly TRBD2 (6 bases). Germline V gene sequence: CDR1 KGHDR, CDR2 SFDVKD. Trimming stripped 2 bases from V and 9 bases from J, with 12 bases between. The CDR3 covers 13 residues. The CDR3 loop reads CATSDSGWGAQYF. The CDR3 region has the DNA TGTGCCACCAGTGATTCCGGCTGGGGGGCCCAGTACTTC.

This chain connects TRBV7-6 to TRBJ2-2; TRBD2 agrees at 11 bases. The germline gives CDR1 SGHVS, CDR2 FNYEAQ. The CDR3 runs to 17 residues. The V segment lost 3 bases and the J segment 6 bases; nucleotides outside the gene matches: 9. The CDR3 here is CASSLGTSGAGAGELFF. The DNA for the CDR3 is TGTGCCAGCAGCTTGGGGACTAGCGGAGCCGGGGCCGGGGAGCTGTTTTTT. The full variable domain, its missing parts supplied by reference TRBV7-6 and TRBJ2-2, is GAGVSQSPRYKVTKRGQDVALRCDPISGHVSLYWYRQALGQGPEFLTYFNYEAQQDKSGLPNDRFSAERPEGSISTLTIQRTEQRDSAMYRCASSLGTSGAGAGELFFGEGSRLTVL.

By sample share, this clone is medium-sized. The chain couples TRBV20-1 to TRBJ2-1; perhaps TRBD1 as D (6 bases). The CDR3 totals 14 residues. Germline CDR1 DFQATT, CDR2 SNEGSKA (reference sequence). V shed 5 bases and J shed 6 bases, with 17 bases lying between them. CDR3: CSARDRSIRNEQFF. The CDR3 coding sequence is TGCAGTGCTCGTGACAGGTCTATCCGCAATGAGCAGTTCTTC.

The J gene is TRBJ1-6, the V gene TRBV28; D is undetermined. Trimming took 2 bases from V and 8 from J, leaving 13 bases between them. This CDR3 spans 15 amino acids. Germline CDR1 reads MDHEN; CDR2 reads SYDVKM. This chain's CDR3 is CASSLRWTHYSPLHF. DNA of the CDR3: TGTGCCAGCAGTTTAAGGTGGACTCATTATTCACCCCTCCACTTT.

The rearrangement joins TRBV5-4 to TRBJ1-4, with D hard to call. CDR1 and CDR2 from the germline V gene are SGHNT and YYREEE (reference sequence). The CDR3 runs to 16 residues. Trimming left V 3 bases short and J 6 bases short, with 18 bases between. The CDR3 spells CASSSGITLGDEKLFF. CDR3 DNA sequence: TGTGCCAGCAGCTCCGGGATCACCCTTGGCGATGAAAAACTGTTTTTT.

The rearrangement uses TRBV27 and TRBJ2-7; 9 nucleotides match TRBD2. The CDR3 contains 15 residues. V lost 5 bases to trimming and J lost 2 bases; unmatched junction nucleotides: 7. Germline loops: CDR1 MNHEY, CDR2 SMNVEV (reference sequence). This CDR3 reads CASSLGLAQTYEQYF. The CDR3 DNA is TGTGCCAGCAGTCTGGGACTAGCTCAGACCTACGAGCAGTACTTC.

This sequence joins TRBV4-2 and TRBJ2-2; 10 bases match TRBD2. J gave up 7 bases and V 2 bases, and 19 bases lay outside the gene matches. This CDR3 contains 20 residues. Looked up from germline, CDR1 is LGHNA and CDR2 is YNFKEQ. This CDR3 is CASSQQMPLAGTRWIGELFF. CDR3 DNA: TGTGCCAGCAGCCAACAAATGCCACTAGCGGGAACCAGGTGGATCGGGGAGCTGTTTTTT.

This chain joins TRBV19 and TRBJ2-7; D may be TRBD1 (6 bases). The V gene's germline CDR1 is LNHDA and CDR2 SQIVND (reference sequence). The V end lost 5 bases, the J end lost 5 bases, and 16 bases lay between the germline ends. The CDR3 length is 14 residues. In DNA, the CDR3 is TGTGCCAGTAGTGCCGCCGGGACAATAAACGAGCAGTACTTC. It specifies CASSAAGTINEQYF.

This chain links TRBV18 with TRBJ2-2; D is perhaps TRBD2 (6 bases). V was cut by 4 bases and J by 4 bases, with 13 bases left in between. Germline-derived CDR1 and CDR2 are KGHSH and LQKENI. CDR3 length: 15 residues. This CDR3 is CASSLDYSGTGELFF. In DNA form, the CDR3 reads TGTGCCAGCTCACTGGACTATTCGGGCACCGGGGAGCTGTTTTTT.

The chain has TRBV5-5 and TRBJ2-7; D possibly corresponds to TRBD1 (6 bases). The germline V and J ends were trimmed by 4 bases and 0 bases, with 11 bases remaining between them. CDR1 and CDR2 (germline): SGHKS, YYEKEE (reference sequence). The CDR3 is 14 amino acids. In DNA form, the CDR3 reads TGTGCCAGCAGCCGACAGGAAAGCTCCTACGAGCAGTACTTC. The encoded protein is CASSRQESSYEQYF.

J is TRBJ1-2 and V is TRBV28, with 8 bases identical to TRBD1. CDR1 MDHEN and CDR2 SYDVKM come from the germline V gene. After removal of 6 bases from V and 1 base from J, the junction contained 4 bases not matched to a gene. This CDR3 has 14 amino acids. The CDR3 coding sequence is TGTGCCAGCAGGGAGGGACAGGTTAACTATGGCTACACCTTC. It translates to CASREGQVNYGYTF.

The chain employs TRBV3-1 (or the pseudogene TRBV3-2) and TRBJ1-4, with D uncertain. Germline values: CDR1 LGHDT, CDR2 YNNKEL (reference sequence). This CDR3 comprises 17 residues. V shed 1 base and J shed 4 bases, with 16 bases lying between them. CDR3 in DNA: TGTGCCAGCAGCCAAGGCCGCCGGGCGAGCGGTAATGAAAAACTGTTTTTT. Protein sequence: CASSQGRRASGNEKLFF.

The chain couples TRBV15 to TRBJ2-4; 7 bases align to TRBD1. Germline CDR1 LNHNV, CDR2 YYDKDF (reference sequence). The CDR3 is made up of 17 amino acids. The ends lost 0 bases at V and 6 bases at J; junction bases unmatched: 11. In DNA, the CDR3 is TGTGCCACCAGCAGAGATCGAGGGACAGCCGAGGGAAACATTCAGTACTTC. Translated, it gives CATSRDRGTAEGNIQYF.

The chain couples TRBV28 to TRBJ2-7; 7 bases are shared with TRBD1. With 6 bases clipped from V and 3 bases from J, the junction kept 11 bases outside the gene matches. The CDR3 extends over 15 amino acids. Germline assignment: CDR1 MDHEN and CDR2 SYDVKM. The CDR3 DNA follows: TGTGCCAGCAGGGGACAGTCCAAAAGCATCTACGAGCAGTACTTC. It specifies CASRGQSKSIYEQYF.

This sequence joins TRBV18 and TRBJ2-1; a weak D match, TRBD2 (6 bases). Germline V gene sequence: CDR1 KGHSH, CDR2 LQKENI. V was shortened by 4 bases and J by 6 bases, with 13 bases between the two germline ends. This CDR3 is 14 amino acids long. Written as DNA, the CDR3 is TGTGCCAGCTCACTACTCGCGGGAACCAATGAGCAGTTCTTC. This codes for CASSLLAGTNEQFF.

This chain connects TRBV25-1 to TRBJ1-2, with D maybe TRBD1 (5 bases). V was shortened by 6 bases and J by 8 bases, with 16 bases between the two germline ends. Germline V gene sequence: CDR1 MGHDK, CDR2 SYGVNS. This CDR3 comprises 13 residues. The CDR3 here is CASSAPGSRGYTF. The CDR3 coding sequence is TGTGCCAGCAGCGCTCCAGGGTCGCGGGGCTACACCTTC.

The V and J genes are TRBV5-1 and TRBJ1-4; 9 positions agree with TRBD1. The CDR3 is 15 amino acids. The V gene end was trimmed by 2 bases and the J gene end by 7 bases; junction bases not matched to a gene: 6. The germline gives CDR1 SGHRS, CDR2 YFSETQ. The CDR3 loop reads CASSFLQGASEKLFF. The CDR3 DNA reads as TGCGCCAGCAGCTTTTTACAGGGGGCTAGTGAAAAACTGTTTTTT.

The rearrangement joins TRBV7-6 to TRBJ2-7; the match to TRBD1 covers 9 bases. CDR1 SGHVS and CDR2 FNYEAQ come from the germline V gene. The CDR3 covers 15 residues. The V and J ends lost 5 bases and 1 base, in that order; junction bases with no gene match: 6. The DNA of the CDR3 is TGTGCCAGCAGCCCTGGACAGGGGAGTTCCTACGAGCAGTACTTC. Translating gives CASSPGQGSSYEQYF.

The V gene is TRBV28, the J gene TRBJ2-3; perhaps TRBD1 as D (6 bases). The CDR3 sequence is 17 residues long. V lost 6 bases to trimming and J lost 2 bases, with 21 bases between them. CDR1 and CDR2 from the germline V gene are MDHEN and SYDVKM. The CDR3, as DNA: TGTGCCAGCAGCCTCGCCTTGGGGGCAGAAGTCACAGATACGCAGTATTTT. Translating gives CASSLALGAEVTDTQYF.

Only one count was recorded for this clone. V is TRBV5-1 and J is TRBJ2-1, with a possible D match to TRBD2 (6 bases). Germline-derived CDR1 and CDR2 are SGHRS and YFSETQ. V lost 3 bases and J 0 bases, leaving 19 bases between the germline ends. The CDR3 is 18 amino acids. The CDR3 region is CASSSIRPGTDSYNEQFF. CDR3 coding DNA: TGCGCCAGCAGCTCGATACGACCCGGGACTGACTCCTACAATGAGCAGTTCTTC.

The V and J genes are TRBV6-5 and TRBJ2-2; perhaps TRBD2 as D (6 bases). Germline values: CDR1 MNHEY, CDR2 SVGAGI. CDR3 size: 14 residues. The V end lost 8 bases, the J end lost 5 bases, and 15 bases lay between the germline ends. The CDR3 here is CASDSRSGTGELFF. In DNA form, the CDR3 reads TGTGCCAGCGACAGTAGAAGCGGGACCGGGGAGCTGTTTTTT.

This chain connects TRBV12-5 to TRBJ2-2; TRBD2 agrees at 11 bases. The CDR3 is 20 residues long. V shed 2 bases and J 5 bases; nucleotides not matched to a gene: 16. The germline V gene encodes CDR1 LGHNT and CDR2 FRNRAP. The CDR3 coding sequence is TGTGCTAGTGGTTTGCCCCCAAAGACTAGCGGGGCTGCGTCGACCGGGGAGCTGTTTTTT. It translates to CASGLPPKTSGAASTGELFF.

The V and J genes are TRBV30 and TRBJ1-5, with unresolved D. The CDR3 is 12 residues long. Per the germline V gene, CDR1 is GTSNPN and CDR2 is SVGIG (reference sequence). The germline V and J ends were trimmed by 5 bases and 0 bases, with 5 bases remaining between them. CDR3 in amino acids: CAWANSNQPQHF. The CDR3 region has the DNA TGTGCCTGGGCTAATAGCAATCAGCCCCAGCATTTT. The variable domain in full, with the rest retrieved from reference TRBV30 and TRBJ1-5, is SQTIHQWPATLVQPVGSPLSLECTVEGTSNPNLYWYRQAAGRGLQLLFYSVGIGQISSEVPQNLSASRPQDRQFILSSKKLLLSDSGFYLCAWANSNQPQHFGDGTRLSIL.